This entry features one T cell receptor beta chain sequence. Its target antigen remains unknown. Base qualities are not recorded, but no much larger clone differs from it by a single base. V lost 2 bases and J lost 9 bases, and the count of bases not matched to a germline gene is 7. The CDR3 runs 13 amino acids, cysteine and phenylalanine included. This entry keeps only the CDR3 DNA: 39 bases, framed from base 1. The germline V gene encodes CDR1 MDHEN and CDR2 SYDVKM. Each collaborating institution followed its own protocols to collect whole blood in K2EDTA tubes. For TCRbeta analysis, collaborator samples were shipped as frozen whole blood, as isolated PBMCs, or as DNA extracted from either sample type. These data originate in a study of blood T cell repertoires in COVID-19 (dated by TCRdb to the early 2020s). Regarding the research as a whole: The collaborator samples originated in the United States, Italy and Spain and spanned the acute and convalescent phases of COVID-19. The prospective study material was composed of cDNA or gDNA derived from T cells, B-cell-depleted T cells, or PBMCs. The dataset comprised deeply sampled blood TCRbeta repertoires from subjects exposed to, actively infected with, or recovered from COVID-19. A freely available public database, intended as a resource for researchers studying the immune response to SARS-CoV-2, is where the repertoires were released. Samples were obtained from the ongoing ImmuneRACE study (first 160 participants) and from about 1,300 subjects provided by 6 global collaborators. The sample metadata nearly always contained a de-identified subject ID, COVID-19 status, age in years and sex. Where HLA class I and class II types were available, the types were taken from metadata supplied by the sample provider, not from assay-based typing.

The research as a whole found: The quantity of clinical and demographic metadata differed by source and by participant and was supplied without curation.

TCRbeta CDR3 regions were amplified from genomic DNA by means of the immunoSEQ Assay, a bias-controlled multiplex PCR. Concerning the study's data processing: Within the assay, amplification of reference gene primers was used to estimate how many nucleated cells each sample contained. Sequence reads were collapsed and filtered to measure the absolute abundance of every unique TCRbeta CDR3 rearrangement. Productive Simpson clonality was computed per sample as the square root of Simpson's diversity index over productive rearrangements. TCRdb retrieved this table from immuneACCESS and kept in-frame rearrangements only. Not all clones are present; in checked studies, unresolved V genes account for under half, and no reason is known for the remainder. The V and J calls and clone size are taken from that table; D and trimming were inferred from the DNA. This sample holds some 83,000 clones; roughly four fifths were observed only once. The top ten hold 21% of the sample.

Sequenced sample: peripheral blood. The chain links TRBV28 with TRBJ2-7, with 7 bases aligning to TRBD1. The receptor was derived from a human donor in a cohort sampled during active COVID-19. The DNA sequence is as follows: TGTGCCAGCAGTTTAAGAGGGGGCGGAGGGCAGTACTTC. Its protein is CASSLRGGGGQYF.